This T cell receptor beta chain was recorded in a study of cytomegalovirus exposure and HLA in healthy donors. PCR amplification relied on 60 Vbeta primers (plus 13 Jbeta primers). Some clones are missing from TCRdb's copy, which holds only in-frame ones; the method was immunoSEQ multiplex PCR. The sample's table shows just over 80,000 clones. Trimming cost V 6 bases and J 5 bases; bases outside gene matches: 6. The CDR3 extends over 13 amino acids. Germline CDR1 is MNHNS and CDR2 is SASEGT. The chain links TRBV6-1 to TRBJ2-7; 8 nucleotides agree with TRBD2. The clonotype was recovered from a woman aged 25 to 39 in good health and CMV-seronegative. Material for sequencing was PBMCs. Here the CDR3 reads CASSVAGGDEQYF. CDR3 DNA sequence: TGTGCCAGCAGCGTGGCCGGGGGGGACGAGCAGTACTTC.